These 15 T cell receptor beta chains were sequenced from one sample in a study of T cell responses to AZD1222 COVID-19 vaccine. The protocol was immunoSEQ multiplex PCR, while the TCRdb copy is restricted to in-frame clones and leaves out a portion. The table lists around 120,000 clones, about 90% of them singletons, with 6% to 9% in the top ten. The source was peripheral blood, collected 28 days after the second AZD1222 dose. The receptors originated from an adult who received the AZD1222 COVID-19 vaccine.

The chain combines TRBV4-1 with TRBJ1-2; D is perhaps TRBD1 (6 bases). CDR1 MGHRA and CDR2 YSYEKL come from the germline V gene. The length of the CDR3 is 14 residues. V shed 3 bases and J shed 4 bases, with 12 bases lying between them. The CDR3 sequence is CASSHEGVGYGYTF. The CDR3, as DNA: TGCGCCAGCAGCCATGAGGGGGTCGGCTATGGCTACACCTTC.

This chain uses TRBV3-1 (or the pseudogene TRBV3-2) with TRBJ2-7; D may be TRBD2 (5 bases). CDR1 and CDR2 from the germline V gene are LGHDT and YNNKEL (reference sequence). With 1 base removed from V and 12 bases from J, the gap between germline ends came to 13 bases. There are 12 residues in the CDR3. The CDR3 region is CASSQAELVLYF. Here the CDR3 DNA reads TGTGCCAGCAGCCAAGCCGAACTAGTCCTGTACTTC.

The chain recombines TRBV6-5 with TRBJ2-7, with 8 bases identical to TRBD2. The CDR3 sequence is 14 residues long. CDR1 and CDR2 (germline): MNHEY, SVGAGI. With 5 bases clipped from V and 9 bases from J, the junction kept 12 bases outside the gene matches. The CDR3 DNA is TGTGCCAGCAGTCCTCGGGGGGGAACTAATGCGCAGTACTTC. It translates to CASSPRGGTNAQYF.

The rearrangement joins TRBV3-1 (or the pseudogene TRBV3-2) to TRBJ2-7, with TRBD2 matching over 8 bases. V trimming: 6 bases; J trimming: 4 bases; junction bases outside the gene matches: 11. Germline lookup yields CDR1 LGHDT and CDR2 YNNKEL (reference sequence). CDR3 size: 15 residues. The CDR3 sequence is CASRRSGSGSYEQYF. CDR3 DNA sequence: TGTGCCAGCAGAAGAAGCGGCAGCGGGAGTTACGAGCAGTACTTC.

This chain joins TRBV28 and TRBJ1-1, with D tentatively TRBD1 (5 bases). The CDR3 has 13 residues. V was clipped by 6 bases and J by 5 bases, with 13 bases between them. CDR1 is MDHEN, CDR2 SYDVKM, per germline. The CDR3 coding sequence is TGTGCCAGCAGCGCCAGGGTTCGGACTGAAGCTTTCTTT. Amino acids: CASSARVRTEAFF.

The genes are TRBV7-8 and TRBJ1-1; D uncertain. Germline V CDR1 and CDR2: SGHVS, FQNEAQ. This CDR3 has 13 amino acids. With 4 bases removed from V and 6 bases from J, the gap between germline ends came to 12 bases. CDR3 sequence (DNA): TGTGCCAGCAGCTCCAATGGGGTGGCTGAAGCTTTCTTT. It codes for CASSSNGVAEAFF.

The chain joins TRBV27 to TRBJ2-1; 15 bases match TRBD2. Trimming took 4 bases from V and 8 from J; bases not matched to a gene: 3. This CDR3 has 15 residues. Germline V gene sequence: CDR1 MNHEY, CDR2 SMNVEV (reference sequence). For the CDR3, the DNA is TGTGCCAGCAGTTCCGGGACTAGCGGGAGGTATGAGCAGTTCTTC. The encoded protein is CASSSGTSGRYEQFF.

CDR3 loop: CASSPSASVGNQPQHF. CDR3 bases: TGTGCCAGCTCACCTTCCGCGTCGGTCGGCAATCAGCCCCAGCATTTT. V gene TRBV18 combines with J gene TRBJ1-5; no reliable D call. The germline V gene encodes CDR1 KGHSH and CDR2 LQKENI. V was trimmed by 3 bases and J by 2 bases, leaving 14 bases between them. CDR3 size: 16 residues.

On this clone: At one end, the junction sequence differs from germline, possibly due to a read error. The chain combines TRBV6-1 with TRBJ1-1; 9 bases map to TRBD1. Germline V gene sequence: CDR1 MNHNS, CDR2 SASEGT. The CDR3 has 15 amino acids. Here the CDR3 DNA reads TGTGCCAGCAGGGAAGAACAGGGGGCAGGCACTGAAGCTTTCTTT. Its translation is CASREEQGAGTEAFF.

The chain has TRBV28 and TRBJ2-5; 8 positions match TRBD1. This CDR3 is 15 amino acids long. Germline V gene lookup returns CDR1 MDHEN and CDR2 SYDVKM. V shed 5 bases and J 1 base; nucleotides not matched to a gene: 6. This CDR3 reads CASSVPTGGQETQYF. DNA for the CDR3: TGTGCCAGCAGTGTACCCACAGGGGGCCAAGAGACCCAGTACTTC.

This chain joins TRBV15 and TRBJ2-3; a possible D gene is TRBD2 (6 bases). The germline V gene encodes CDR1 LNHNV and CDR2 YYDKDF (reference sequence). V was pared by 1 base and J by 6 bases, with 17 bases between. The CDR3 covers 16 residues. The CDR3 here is CATSRARGTTRDTQYF. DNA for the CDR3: TGTGCCACCAGCAGAGCGAGAGGAACGACTAGGGATACGCAGTATTTT.

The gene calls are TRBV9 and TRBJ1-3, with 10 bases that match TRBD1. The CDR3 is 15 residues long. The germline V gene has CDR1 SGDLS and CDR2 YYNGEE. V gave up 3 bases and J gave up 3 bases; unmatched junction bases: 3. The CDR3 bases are TGTGCCAGCAGCGGACAGGGGGCCGGTGGAAACACCATATATTTT. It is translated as CASSGQGAGGNTIYF.

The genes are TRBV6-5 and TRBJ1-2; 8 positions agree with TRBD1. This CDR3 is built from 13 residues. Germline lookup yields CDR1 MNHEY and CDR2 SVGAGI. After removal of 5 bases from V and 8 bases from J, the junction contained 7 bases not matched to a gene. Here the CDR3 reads CASSRQGSGGYTF. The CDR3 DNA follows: TGTGCCAGCAGTAGACAGGGGTCAGGCGGCTACACCTTC.

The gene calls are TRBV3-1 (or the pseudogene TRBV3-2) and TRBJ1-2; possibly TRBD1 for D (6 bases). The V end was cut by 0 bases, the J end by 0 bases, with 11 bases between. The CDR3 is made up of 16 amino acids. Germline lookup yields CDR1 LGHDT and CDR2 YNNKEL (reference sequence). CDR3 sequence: CASSQEGAQANYGYTF. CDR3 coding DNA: TGTGCCAGCAGCCAAGAGGGGGCGCAAGCTAACTATGGCTACACCTTC.

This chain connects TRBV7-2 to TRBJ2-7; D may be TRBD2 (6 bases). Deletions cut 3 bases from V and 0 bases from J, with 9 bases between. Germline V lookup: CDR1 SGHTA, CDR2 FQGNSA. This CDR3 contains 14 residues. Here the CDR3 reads CASSFGGASYEQYF. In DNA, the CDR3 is TGTGCCAGCAGCTTCGGCGGGGCCTCCTACGAGCAGTACTTC.